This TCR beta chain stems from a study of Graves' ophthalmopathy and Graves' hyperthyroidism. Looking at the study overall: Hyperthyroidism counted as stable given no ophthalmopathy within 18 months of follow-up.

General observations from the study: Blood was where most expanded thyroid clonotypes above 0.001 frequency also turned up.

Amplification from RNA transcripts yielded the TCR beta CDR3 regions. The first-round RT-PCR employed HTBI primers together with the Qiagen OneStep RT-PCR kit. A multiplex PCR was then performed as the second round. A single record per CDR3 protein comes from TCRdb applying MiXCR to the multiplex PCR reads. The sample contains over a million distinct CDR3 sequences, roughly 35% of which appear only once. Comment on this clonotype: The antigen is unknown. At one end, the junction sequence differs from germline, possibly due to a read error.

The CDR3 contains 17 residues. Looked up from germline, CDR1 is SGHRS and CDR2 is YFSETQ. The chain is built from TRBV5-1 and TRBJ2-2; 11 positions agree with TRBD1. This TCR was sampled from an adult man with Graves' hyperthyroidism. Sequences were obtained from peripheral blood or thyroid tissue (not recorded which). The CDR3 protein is CASSHPWTGGHTGELFF. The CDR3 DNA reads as TGTGCCAGCAGCCACCCCTGGACAGGGGGCCACACCGGGGAGCTGTTTTTT.